This T cell receptor beta chain was found in a study of blood T cell repertoires in COVID-19 (dated by TCRdb to the early 2020s). As for the study more broadly: The collaborator samples originated in the United States, Italy and Spain and spanned the acute and convalescent phases of COVID-19. The material from the prospective study consisted of cDNA or gDNA derived from T cells, B-cell-depleted T cells, or PBMCs. The dataset comprised deeply sampled blood TCRbeta repertoires from subjects exposed to, actively infected with, or recovered from COVID-19. The repertoires were made available in a free public database intended to serve as a resource for research on the immune response to SARS-CoV-2. The samples were drawn from the first 160 participants of the ongoing ImmuneRACE study and from more than 1,000 subjects provided by 6 global collaborators. Sample metadata almost always included a de-identified subject ID, COVID-19 status, age in years and sex. Where HLA class I and class II types were available, the types were taken from metadata supplied by the sample provider, not from assay-based typing. The investigation overall reported the following: How much clinical and demographic metadata was included differed by source and by participant, and the metadata was provided uncurated.

V trim: 3 bases; J trim: 8 bases; unmatched bases: 10. From the cysteine through the phenylalanine, the CDR3 covers 15 amino acids. The CDR3 DNA has 45 bases and is translated from base 1. The germline V gene provides CDR1 KGHDR and CDR2 SFDVKD. The collaborating institutions used their own protocols to collect whole blood in K2EDTA tubes. For TCRbeta analysis, collaborators shipped samples in one of three forms: frozen whole blood, isolated PBMCs, or DNA extracted from either of those sample types. In regard to this clone: What this receptor recognizes is not known. Base-call qualities are not available, and no considerably larger clone is one nucleotide away.

TCRbeta CDR3 regions were amplified from genomic DNA by means of the immunoSEQ Assay, a bias-controlled multiplex PCR. On the authors' methods: Nucleated cell counts per sample were estimated from amplification of reference gene primers within the assay. To quantify the absolute abundance of each unique TCRbeta CDR3 rearrangement, sequence reads were collapsed and filtered. Productive Simpson clonality was computed per sample as the square root of Simpson's diversity index over productive rearrangements. TCRdb took over this immuneACCESS table, retaining in-frame rearrangements with V and J assigned. Such tables are incomplete; in checked studies, under half of the missing clones stem from an unresolved V gene, and the remainder is unexplained. V and J calls and clone size follow that table, whereas D and trimming were derived from the DNA. The sample includes 140,000 to 150,000 clones, with around 81% observed a single time. The ten most abundant clones make up roughly 2.9% of the sample.

The chain joins TRBV24-1 to TRBJ1-2, with 8 junctional bases fitting TRBD1. The origin of this receptor is a woman aged 40 to 49 with active or convalescent COVID-19. Sequencing input: peripheral blood. The DNA sequence is as follows: TGTGCCACCAGTGATCCCGGACAGGGTGAGCACGGCTACACCTTC. This gives the protein CATSDPGQGEHGYTF.